What follows are 14 T cell receptor beta chains derived from one specimen sequenced in a study of OX40 agonist ivuxolimab in advanced cancers. Measured with immunoSEQ multiplex PCR; TCRdb has only the in-frame clones, and not every one. The table records 75,000 to 80,000 clones, approximately 95% of them present only once. The sequencing here drew on CD4+ or CD8+ T cells sorted from blood, taken in a trial of the OX40 agonist ivuxolimab. These receptors were taken from an adult with an advanced solid tumor such as melanoma, head and neck, liver or kidney cancer.

In its sample, this clone was seen a few times. V and J are TRBV19 and TRBJ1-1; D gene unclear. Trimming cost V 7 bases and J 2 bases, with 14 bases left between them. The CDR3 contains 14 residues. The V gene's germline CDR1 is LNHDA and CDR2 SQIVND (reference sequence). The CDR3 reads CASTPRISNTEAFF. The CDR3 DNA follows: TGTGCCAGTACCCCCCGGATTTCAAACACTGAAGCTTTCTTT.

This chain joins TRBV7-2 and TRBJ2-4; D possibly uses TRBD1 or TRBD2 (6 bases each). Trimming cost V 5 bases and J 8 bases, with 10 bases left between them. Per germline, CDR1 SGHTA and CDR2 FQGNSA. The CDR3 loop spans 12 amino acids. CDR3 amino acids: CASSPGGHIQYF. The CDR3 DNA reads TGTGCCAGCAGCCCTGGGGGGCACATTCAGTACTTC. The full variable domain, with the rest looked up from reference TRBV7-2 and TRBJ2-4, is GAGVSQSPSNKVTEKGKDVELRCDPISGHTALYWYRQSLGQGLEFLIYFQGNSAPDKSGLPSDRFSAERTGGSVSTLTIQRTQQEDSAVYLCASSPGGHIQYFGAGTRLSVL.

The rearrangement joins TRBV28 to TRBJ2-1; tentatively, D is TRBD2 (7 bases). In germline, CDR1 is MDHEN, CDR2 SYDVKM. CDR3 length equals 14 residues. V was pared by 8 bases and J by 8 bases, with 19 bases between. The CDR3 sequence is CASAWASGGDEQFF. CDR3 coding DNA: TGTGCCAGCGCCTGGGCGTCGGGGGGCGATGAGCAGTTCTTC. Variable domain in full (rest from reference TRBV28 and TRBJ2-1): DVKVTQSSRYLVKRTGEKVFLECVQDMDHENMFWYRQDPGLGLRLIYFSYDVKMKEKGDIPEGYSVSREKKERFSLILESASTNQTSMYLCASAWASGGDEQFFGPGTRLTVL.

The V gene is TRBV19, the J gene TRBJ1-4; D perhaps matches TRBD1 (6 bases). The CDR3 consists of 15 residues. V shed 6 bases and J shed 5 bases, with 16 bases lying between them. The germline CDR1 and CDR2 sequences are LNHDA and SQIVND (reference sequence). In DNA, the CDR3 is TGTGCCAGTAGCTATAAGACAGGATTCAATGAAAAACTGTTTTTT. Translated, it gives CASSYKTGFNEKLFF.

Written as DNA, the CDR3 is TGCAGCGTTGCCGGGCCTGGCCCTGAAGCTTTCTTT. Its translation: CSVAGPGPEAFF. The chain links TRBV29-1 to TRBJ1-1; unclear D gene. Germline V CDR1 and CDR2: SQVTM, ANQGSEA. This CDR3 is 12 amino acids long. Trimming removed 4 bases from V and 6 bases from J, with 12 bases in between.

J is TRBJ2-6 and V is TRBV27; D may be TRBD1 (6 bases). Germline CDR1 is MNHEY and CDR2 is SMNVEV (reference sequence). This CDR3 comprises 15 residues. Between the trimmed V and J ends, which lost 6 bases and 0 bases, there was a span of 9 bases. The CDR3 sequence: CASSTGSSGANVLTF. CDR3 sequence (DNA): TGTGCCAGCAGCACAGGGTCCTCTGGGGCCAACGTCCTGACTTTC.

The chain uses TRBV9 and TRBJ1-2, with TRBD1 matching over 8 bases. This CDR3 comprises 17 residues. V gave up 3 bases and J gave up 1 base; unmatched junction bases: 11. Germline V gene lookup returns CDR1 SGDLS and CDR2 YYNGEE. The CDR3 nucleotides are TGTGCCAGCAGCGCGGCCGGGACAGGAAGACGTAACTATGGCTACACCTTC. Amino acid sequence: CASSAAGTGRRNYGYTF.

The chain recombines TRBV10-1 with TRBJ2-3, with D hard to call. V lost 6 bases, J lost 0 bases, and 7 bases lay in between. CDR1 WNHNN and CDR2 SYGVQD come from the germline V gene (reference sequence). The CDR3 spans 13 residues. The CDR3 DNA sequence: TGCGCCAGCAGGCAAGACAGCACAGATACGCAGTATTTT. Translation gives CASRQDSTDTQYF.

This chain uses TRBV27 with TRBJ1-1, with D possibly being TRBD1 (5 bases). Germline V CDR1 and CDR2: MNHEY, SMNVEV (reference sequence). The CDR3 spans 14 residues. V was cut by 3 bases and J by 4 bases, with 12 bases left in between. The CDR3 loop reads CASSFVSGGTEAFF. The CDR3 DNA follows: TGTGCCAGCAGTTTCGTTTCCGGGGGCACTGAAGCTTTCTTT.

The CDR3 nucleotides are TGTGCCAGCAGTTTACGGAGACTCGACCAGCCCCAGCATTTT. Encoded protein: CASSLRRLDQPQHF. The V gene is TRBV28, the J gene TRBJ1-5; D remains unclear. Germline V gene data show CDR1 as MDHEN and CDR2 as SYDVKM. With 2 bases removed from V and 7 bases from J, the gap between germline ends came to 12 bases. The CDR3 covers 14 residues. The full variable domain, its missing parts supplied by reference TRBV28 and TRBJ1-5, is DVKVTQSSRYLVKRTGEKVFLECVQDMDHENMFWYRQDPGLGLRLIYFSYDVKMKEKGDIPEGYSVSREKKERFSLILESASTNQTSMYLCASSLRRLDQPQHFGDGTRLSIL.

V is TRBV14 and J is TRBJ2-3; D possibly corresponds to TRBD1 (5 bases). CDR1 and CDR2 (germline): SGHDN, FVKESK. V lost 2 bases, J lost 6 bases, and 9 bases lay in between. This CDR3 has 13 amino acids. CDR3 sequence: CASSQRGGDTQYF. CDR3 nucleotide sequence: TGTGCCAGCAGCCAAAGGGGTGGGGATACGCAGTATTTT.

The chain links TRBV12-5 to TRBJ1-4, with D maybe TRBD1 (5 bases). The V and J ends lost 0 bases and 0 bases respectively, with 8 bases between them. This CDR3 is 16 amino acids long. Germline CDR1 is LGHNT and CDR2 is FRNRAP. CDR3 sequence: CASGLVQGATNEKLFF. CDR3 nucleotides: TGTGCTAGTGGTTTGGTCCAGGGAGCAACTAATGAAAAACTGTTTTTT.

The CDR3 DNA is TGCGCCAGCAGCTTGATGGGAGTAGAAGCTTTCTTT. Translating gives CASSLMGVEAFF. The J gene is TRBJ1-1, the V gene TRBV5-1; no clear D gene. V lost 1 base, J lost 8 bases, and 9 bases lay in between. CDR1 and CDR2 (germline): SGHRS, YFSETQ. There are 12 residues in the CDR3.

This clone came up once. The gene calls are TRBV11-1 and TRBJ2-7; D remains ambiguous. The CDR3 covers 17 residues. V was cut by 1 base and J by 2 bases, with 18 bases left in between. In germline, CDR1 is SGHAT, CDR2 FQDESV (reference sequence). The CDR3 DNA reads as TGTGCCAGCAGCTTAGGTGTCCAAACCTTCAGCACCTACGAGCAGTACTTC. It translates to CASSLGVQTFSTYEQYF. Looking up the rest from reference TRBV11-1 and TRBJ2-7 gives the full variable domain: EAEVAQSPRYKITEKSQAVAFWCDPISGHATLYWYRQILGQGPELLVQFQDESVVDDSQLPKDRFSAERLKGVDSTLKIQPAELGDSAMYLCASSLGVQTFSTYEQYFGPGTRLTVT.